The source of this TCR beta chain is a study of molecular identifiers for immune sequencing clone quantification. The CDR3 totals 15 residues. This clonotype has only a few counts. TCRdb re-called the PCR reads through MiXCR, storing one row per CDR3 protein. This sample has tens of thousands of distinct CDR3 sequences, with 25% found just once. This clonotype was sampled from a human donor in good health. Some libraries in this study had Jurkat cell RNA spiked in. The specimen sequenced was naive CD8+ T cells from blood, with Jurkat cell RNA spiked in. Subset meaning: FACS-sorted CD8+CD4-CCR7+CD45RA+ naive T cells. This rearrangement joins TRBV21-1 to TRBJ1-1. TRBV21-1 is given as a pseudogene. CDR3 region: CASSKGAGVDTEAFF. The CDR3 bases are TGTGCCAGCAGCAAAGGCGCGGGAGTGGACACTGAAGCTTTCTTT.